One and the same sample provided the 3 T cell receptor beta chains below, sequenced in a study of cytomegalovirus exposure and HLA in healthy donors. With 60 Vbeta and 13 Jbeta primers, the PCR was carried out. The table came from immunoSEQ multiplex PCR; TCRdb's copy has only in-frame clones and leaves some out. The data show around 100,000 clones, approximately 81% seen once. The material sequenced was PBMCs. The receptor set was obtained from a woman between 70 and 85 years old in good health and CMV-seropositive.

The J gene is TRBJ2-3, the V gene TRBV2, with 10 nucleotides matching TRBD1. Germline loops: CDR1 SNHLY, CDR2 FYNNEI. J was trimmed by 1 base and V by 6 bases; bases with no gene match: 4. This CDR3 has 15 residues. CDR3 sequence (DNA): TGTGCCAGCAGGACAGGGGGCGGTGGCACAGATACGCAGTATTTT. Translating gives CASRTGGGGTDTQYF.

This chain uses TRBV6-1 with TRBJ2-6; 8 bases line up with TRBD1. Per germline, CDR1 MNHNS and CDR2 SASEGT. This CDR3 has 14 residues. V was clipped by 8 bases and J by 4 bases; unmatched bases: 4. The DNA for the CDR3 is TGTGCCAGCTCGGGACAGGCGGGGGCCAACGTCCTGACTTTC. Residues: CASSGQAGANVLTF.

The chain links TRBV28 to TRBJ2-3; possibly TRBD1 for D (5 bases). This CDR3 has 15 residues. Per germline, CDR1 MDHEN and CDR2 SYDVKM. Trimming took 3 bases from V and 2 from J, leaving 12 bases between them. The CDR3: CASSLDGAYTDTQYF. The CDR3 region has the DNA TGTGCCAGCAGTTTGGATGGGGCGTACACAGATACGCAGTATTTT.